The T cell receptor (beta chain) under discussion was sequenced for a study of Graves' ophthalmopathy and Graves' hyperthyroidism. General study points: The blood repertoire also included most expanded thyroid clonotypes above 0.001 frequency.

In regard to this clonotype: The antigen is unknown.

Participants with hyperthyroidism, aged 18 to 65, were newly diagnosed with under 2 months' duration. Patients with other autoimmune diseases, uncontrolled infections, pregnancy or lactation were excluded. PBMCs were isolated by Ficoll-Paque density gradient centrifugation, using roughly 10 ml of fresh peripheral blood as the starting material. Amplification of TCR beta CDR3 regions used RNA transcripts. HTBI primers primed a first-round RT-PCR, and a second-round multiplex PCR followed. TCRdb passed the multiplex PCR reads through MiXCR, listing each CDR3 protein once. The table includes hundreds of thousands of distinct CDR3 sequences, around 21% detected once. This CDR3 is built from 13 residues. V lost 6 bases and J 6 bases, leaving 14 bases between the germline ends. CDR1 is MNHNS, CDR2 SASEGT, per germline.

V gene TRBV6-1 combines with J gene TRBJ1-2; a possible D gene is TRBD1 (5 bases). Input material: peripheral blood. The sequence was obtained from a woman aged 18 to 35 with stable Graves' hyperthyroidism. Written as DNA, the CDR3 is TGTGCCAGCAGGATCGGGGGATCGGATGGCTACACCTTC. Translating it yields CASRIGGSDGYTF.